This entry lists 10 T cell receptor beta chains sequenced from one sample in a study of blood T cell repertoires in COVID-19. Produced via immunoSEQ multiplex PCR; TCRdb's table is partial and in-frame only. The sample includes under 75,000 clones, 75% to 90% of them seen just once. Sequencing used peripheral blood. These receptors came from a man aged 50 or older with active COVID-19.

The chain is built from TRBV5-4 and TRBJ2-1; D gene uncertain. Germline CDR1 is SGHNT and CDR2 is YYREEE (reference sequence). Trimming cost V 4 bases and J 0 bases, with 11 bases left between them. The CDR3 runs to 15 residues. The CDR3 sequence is CASSKTSSSYNEQFF. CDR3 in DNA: TGTGCCAGCAGCAAGACATCGAGCTCCTACAATGAGCAGTTCTTC.

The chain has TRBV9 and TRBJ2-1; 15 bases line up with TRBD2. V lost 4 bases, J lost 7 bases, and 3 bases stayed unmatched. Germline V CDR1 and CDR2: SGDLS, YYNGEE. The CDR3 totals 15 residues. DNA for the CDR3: TGTGCCAGCAGCCATGGACTAGCGGGGGGGAATGAGCAGTTCTTC. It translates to CASSHGLAGGNEQFF.

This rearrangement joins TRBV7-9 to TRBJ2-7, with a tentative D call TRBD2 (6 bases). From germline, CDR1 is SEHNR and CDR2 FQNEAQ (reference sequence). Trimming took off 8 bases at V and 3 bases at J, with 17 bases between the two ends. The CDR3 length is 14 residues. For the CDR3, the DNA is TGTGCCAGCGCTACGCCGGGGGAAGGCTACGAGCAGTACTTC. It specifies CASATPGEGYEQYF.

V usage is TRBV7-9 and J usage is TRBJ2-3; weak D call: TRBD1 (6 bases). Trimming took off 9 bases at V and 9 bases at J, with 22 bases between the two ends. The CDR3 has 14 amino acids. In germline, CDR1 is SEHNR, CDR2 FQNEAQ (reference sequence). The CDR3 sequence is CASTRRGGVDTQYF. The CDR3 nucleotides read TGTGCCAGTACGCGACGAGGGGGTGTCGACACGCAGTATTTT.

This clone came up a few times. The CDR3 here is CASTGGTAYEQYF. In DNA, the CDR3 is TGTGCCAGCACGGGGGGGACCGCCTACGAGCAGTACTTC. The rearrangement joins TRBV7-9 to TRBJ2-7; 8 positions agree with TRBD2. J gave up 2 bases and V 7 bases, and 4 bases lay outside the gene matches. CDR1 is SEHNR, CDR2 FQNEAQ, per germline (reference sequence). This CDR3 region has 13 residues.

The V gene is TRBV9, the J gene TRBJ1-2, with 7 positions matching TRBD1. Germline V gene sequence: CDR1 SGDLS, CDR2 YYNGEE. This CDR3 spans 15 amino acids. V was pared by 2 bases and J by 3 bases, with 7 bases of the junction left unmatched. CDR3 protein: CASSVRDRVDYGYTF. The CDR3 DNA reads TGTGCCAGCAGCGTGAGAGACAGGGTAGACTATGGCTACACCTTC.

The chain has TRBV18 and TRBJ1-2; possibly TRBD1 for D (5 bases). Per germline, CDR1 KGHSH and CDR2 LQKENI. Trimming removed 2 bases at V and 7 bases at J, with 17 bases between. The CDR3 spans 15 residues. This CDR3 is CASSPTSRGEGGYTF. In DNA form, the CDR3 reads TGTGCCAGCTCACCAACTAGTCGGGGGGAAGGTGGCTACACCTTC.

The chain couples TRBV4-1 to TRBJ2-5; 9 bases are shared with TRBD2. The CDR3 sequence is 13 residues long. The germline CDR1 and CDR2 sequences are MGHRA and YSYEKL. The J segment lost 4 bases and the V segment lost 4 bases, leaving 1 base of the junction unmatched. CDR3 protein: CASSLRGGETQYF. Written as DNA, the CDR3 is TGCGCCAGCAGCCTGCGGGGGGGAGAGACCCAGTACTTC.

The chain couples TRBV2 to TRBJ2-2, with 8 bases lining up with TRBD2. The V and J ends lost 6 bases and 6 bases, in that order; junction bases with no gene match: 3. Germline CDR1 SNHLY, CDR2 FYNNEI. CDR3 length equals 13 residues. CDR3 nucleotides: TGTGCCAGCAGCGCCGGGGGGGCCGGGGAGCTGTTTTTT. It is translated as CASSAGGAGELFF. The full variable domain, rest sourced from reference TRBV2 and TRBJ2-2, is EPEVTQTPSHQVTQMGQEVILRCVPISNHLYFYWYRQILGQKVEFLVSFYNNEISEKSEIFDDQFSVERPDGSNFTLKIRSTKLEDSAMYFCASSAGGAGELFFGEGSRLTVL.

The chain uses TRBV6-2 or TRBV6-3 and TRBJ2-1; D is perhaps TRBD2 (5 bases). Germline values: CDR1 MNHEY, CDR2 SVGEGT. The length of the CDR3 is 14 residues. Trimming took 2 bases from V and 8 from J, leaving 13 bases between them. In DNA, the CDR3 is TGTGCCAGCAGTTACAGGGTTCTAGCCCATGAGCAGTTCTTC. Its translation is CASSYRVLAHEQFF.